Following are 20 T cell receptor beta chains from one sample sequenced in a study of shared clonotypes between healthy human individuals. Clones were read by immunoSEQ multiplex PCR, and TCRdb kept only the in-frame ones, dropping some. The sample consists of 2 million or so clones, approximately 94% of them appearing once. CD45RO-negative cells were positively selected for CCR7, leaving out terminally differentiated effector memory CD45RA+ cells. Sequenced sample: naive CD8+ T cells sorted from blood. The receptors shown here come from a man aged 18 to 35 in good health.

V usage is TRBV9 and J usage is TRBJ2-2; the D gene is possibly TRBD1 (5 bases). CDR1 is SGDLS and CDR2 is YYNGEE in the germline V gene. Trimming removed 0 bases from V and 7 bases from J, with 10 bases in between. The CDR3 has 14 amino acids. The CDR3 is CASSVETANGELFF. The CDR3 DNA follows: TGTGCCAGCAGCGTAGAGACAGCGAACGGGGAGCTGTTTTTT.

The chain is built from TRBV9 and TRBJ1-2; D unclear. CDR1 SGDLS and CDR2 YYNGEE come from the germline V gene. The V and J ends lost 0 bases and 8 bases respectively, with 8 bases between them. The length of the CDR3 is 12 residues. CDR3 sequence: CASSVVSRGYTF. In nucleotides, the CDR3 is TGTGCCAGCAGCGTAGTGAGTCGAGGCTACACCTTC.

This chain uses TRBV7-9 with TRBJ1-3, with 9 bases matching TRBD1. V lost 7 bases, J lost 2 bases, and 15 bases stayed unmatched. The CDR3 runs 18 residues. The germline V gene encodes CDR1 SEHNR and CDR2 FQNEAQ (reference sequence). The CDR3 loop reads CASNPGGGQGTPGNTIYF. The CDR3, as DNA: TGTGCCAGCAACCCTGGGGGGGGACAGGGAACGCCTGGAAACACCATATATTTT.

This clone was seen once. This rearrangement joins TRBV6-1 to TRBJ1-2, with D perhaps TRBD1 (6 bases). V was trimmed by 2 bases and J by 5 bases, leaving 18 bases between them. This CDR3 comprises 16 residues. Germline lookup yields CDR1 MNHNS and CDR2 SASEGT. Here the CDR3 reads CASSELPGQIFYGYTF. CDR3 DNA: TGTGCCAGCAGTGAACTCCCGGGACAAATATTTTATGGCTACACCTTC.

The chain recombines TRBV2 with TRBJ1-3; D not resolved. Germline values: CDR1 SNHLY, CDR2 FYNNEI. The V end lost 6 bases, the J end lost 7 bases, and 10 bases lay between the germline ends. This CDR3 is built from 12 residues. This CDR3 is CASRFDGNTIYF. The DNA of the CDR3 is TGTGCCAGCAGATTCGACGGTAACACCATATATTTT.

The gene calls are TRBV7-2 and TRBJ2-7; 15 bases are shared with TRBD2. The CDR3 extends over 15 amino acids. Losses at the gene ends were 3 bases for V and 5 bases for J; bases not matched to a gene: 2. Germline V CDR1 and CDR2: SGHTA, FQGNSA. CDR3 sequence reads: CASSLGLAGGNEQYF. CDR3 nucleotides: TGTGCCAGCAGCTTGGGACTAGCGGGAGGTAACGAGCAGTACTTC.

V usage is TRBV25-1 and J usage is TRBJ2-3, with D hard to call. The V end was cut by 8 bases, the J end by 3 bases, with 12 bases between. The length of the CDR3 is 13 residues. Germline lookup yields CDR1 MGHDK and CDR2 SYGVNS. CDR3 region: CASLHVGTDTQYF. Here the CDR3 DNA reads TGTGCCAGCCTGCACGTAGGGACAGATACGCAGTATTTT.

The chain couples TRBV7-8 to TRBJ2-7, with a weak D call TRBD1 (6 bases). CDR3 size: 16 residues. CDR1 is SGHVS and CDR2 is FQNEAQ in the germline V gene. Trimming left V 5 bases short and J 0 bases short, with 17 bases between. CDR3 amino acids: CASSLIQGVPSYEQYF. The CDR3 bases are TGTGCCAGCAGCCTCATACAGGGAGTCCCCTCCTACGAGCAGTACTTC.

Concerning this clone itself: This sample includes further DNA sequences coding for the same CDR3. The chain joins TRBV5-1 to TRBJ1-2; 9 nucleotides match TRBD1. This CDR3 is 13 amino acids long. Germline V gene lookup returns CDR1 SGHRS and CDR2 YFSETQ. The V gene end was trimmed by 3 bases and the J gene end by 6 bases; junction bases not matched to a gene: 3. CDR3 protein: CASSSRDRDGYTF. DNA of the CDR3: TGCGCCAGCAGCTCCCGGGACAGGGATGGCTACACCTTC.

V is TRBV27 and J is TRBJ2-7; 7 positions match TRBD1. Per the germline V gene, CDR1 is MNHEY and CDR2 is SMNVEV (reference sequence). V was clipped by 5 bases and J by 5 bases; unmatched bases: 9. The CDR3 is made up of 14 amino acids. CDR3 sequence: CASSLRQGSNEQYF. The DNA of the CDR3 is TGTGCCAGCAGTCTCCGACAGGGTAGTAACGAGCAGTACTTC.

J is TRBJ2-3 and V is TRBV7-2; 9 bases fit TRBD2. V shed 1 base, J shed 8 bases, and the junction held 1 base outside the gene matches. The germline gives CDR1 SGHTA, CDR2 FQGNSA. This CDR3 has 13 residues. CDR3 amino acids: CASSLGLAATQYF. The CDR3 DNA is TGTGCCAGCAGCTTAGGACTAGCGGCTACGCAGTATTTT.

This chain joins TRBV5-1 and TRBJ2-7; 10 positions agree with TRBD2. The CDR3 is 14 amino acids. Germline V gene lookup returns CDR1 SGHRS and CDR2 YFSETQ. After removal of 4 bases from V and 1 base from J, the junction contained 2 bases not matched to a gene. The CDR3 DNA sequence: TGCGCCAGCAGCAATAGCGGGGGGTCCTACGAGCAGTACTTC. It codes for CASSNSGGSYEQYF.

A remark on this clone: The same CDR3 is also encoded by other DNA sequences in this sample. This chain uses TRBV6-5 with TRBJ2-7; the D gene is possibly TRBD2 (6 bases). The CDR3 loop spans 14 amino acids. The V gene lost 2 bases and the J gene lost 2 bases, with 10 bases spanning the gap. Germline V lookup: CDR1 MNHEY, CDR2 SVGAGI. The CDR3 coding sequence is TGTGCCAGCAGTTACGGAGGGGCTACCTACGAGCAGTACTTC. Protein product: CASSYGGATYEQYF.

V gene TRBV5-4 combines with J gene TRBJ1-1; 9 nucleotides line up with TRBD1. This CDR3 spans 14 amino acids. Germline CDR1 reads SGHNT; CDR2 reads YYREEE (reference sequence). V was pared by 3 bases and J by 5 bases, with 5 bases of the junction left unmatched. This CDR3 is CASSWADRGTEAFF. CDR3 coding DNA: TGTGCCAGCAGCTGGGCGGACAGGGGTACTGAAGCTTTCTTT.

J is TRBJ1-1 and V is TRBV7-9, with 9 bases matching TRBD1. The CDR3 contains 15 residues. CDR1 SEHNR and CDR2 FQNEAQ come from the germline V gene (reference sequence). J gave up 9 bases and V 2 bases, and 10 bases lay outside the gene matches. The CDR3 sequence is CASSLLRGQGDQAFF. In DNA form, the CDR3 reads TGTGCCAGCAGCTTACTTAGGGGACAGGGTGACCAAGCTTTCTTT.

V is TRBV4-1 and J is TRBJ2-5; 8 positions match TRBD1. Per the germline V gene, CDR1 is MGHRA and CDR2 is YSYEKL. There are 13 residues in the CDR3. V lost 8 bases, J lost 2 bases, and 4 bases stayed unmatched. The CDR3 loop is CASAGTGQETQYF. In DNA form, the CDR3 reads TGCGCCAGCGCCGGGACAGGTCAAGAGACCCAGTACTTC.

This chain uses TRBV6-4 with TRBJ2-1, with a possible D match to TRBD2 (5 bases). Germline CDR1 and CDR2: MRHNA and SNTAGT. Between the trimmed V and J ends, which lost 5 bases and 3 bases, there was a span of 8 bases. The CDR3 totals 13 residues. CDR3 nucleotide sequence: TGTGCCAGCAGTCCCGGACTCTACAATGAGCAGTTCTTC. It specifies CASSPGLYNEQFF.

Details on this clone: The sample carries other DNA sequences with the same CDR3. The V call is TRBV6-1, the J call TRBJ2-7, with no clear D. The CDR3 covers 11 residues. Germline loops: CDR1 MNHNS, CDR2 SASEGT. Trimming took 1 base from V and 4 from J, leaving 2 bases between them. CDR3 sequence (DNA): TGTGCCAGCAGTGAAGGGTACGAGCAGTACTTC. This gives the protein CASSEGYEQYF.

The V gene is TRBV12-2, the J gene TRBJ2-6; the DNA was not compared with TRBD1, the D call given in the table. TRBV12-2 is recorded as a pseudogene. There are 19 residues in the CDR3. CDR3 DNA sequence: TGTGCAAGTCGCTTACAAAAGGGGACAGTACGCTCTGGGGCCAACGTCCTGACTTTC. Its protein product is CASRLQKGTVRSGANVLTF.

This chain links TRBV7-9 with TRBJ2-1; TRBD2 agrees at 7 bases. The CDR3 is made up of 15 amino acids. With 0 bases clipped from V and 7 bases from J, the junction kept 6 bases outside the gene matches. Germline CDR1 and CDR2: SEHNR and FQNEAQ (reference sequence). The CDR3 DNA sequence: TGTGCCAGCAGCTTAGCGGCGGGAGAATTAAATGAGCAGTTCTTC. This encodes CASSLAAGELNEQFF.